The 15 T cell receptor beta chains in this list originate from one sample, sequenced in a study of neurological immune-mediated disorders. MiXCR, run by TCRdb on the 5' RACE reads, gives a single entry per CDR3 protein. The repertoire includes around 80,000 distinct CDR3 sequences, 10% of them detected once, and about 1.8% sits in the top ten. Sequencing was carried out using PBMCs. Every receptor here comes from a man between 40 and 49 years old in good health.

This clonotype was seen at least ten times. V is TRBV7-2 and J is TRBJ1-6; 8 positions match TRBD1. The V and J ends lost 5 bases and 9 bases, in that order; junction bases with no gene match: 6. CDR1 and CDR2 (germline): SGHTA, FQGNSA. The CDR3 consists of 14 residues. CDR3 in amino acids: CASSLDRGSSPLHF. CDR3 nucleotides: TGTGCCAGCAGCCTTGACAGGGGATCTTCACCCCTCCACTTT.

This clonotype occurred many times. The V and J genes are TRBV12-3 or TRBV12-4 and TRBJ2-3; D may be TRBD1 (6 bases). This CDR3 comprises 15 residues. The germline V and J ends were trimmed by 3 bases and 1 base, with 11 bases remaining between them. The DNA for the CDR3 is TGTGCCAGCAGTTTGTGGGGGCTCGGCACAGATACGCAGTATTTT. This gives the protein CASSLWGLGTDTQYF.

There are many counts of this clonotype. One junction end does not reproduce the germline sequence, and a read error may be involved. The CDR3 reads CASSLVKENTEALF. Written as DNA, the CDR3 is TGCGCCAGCAGCTTGGTAAAGGAGAACACTGAAGCTCTCTTT. V usage is TRBV5-1 and J usage is TRBJ1-1; D ambiguous. The CDR3 is 14 amino acids. The V gene's germline CDR1 is SGHRS and CDR2 YFSETQ.

This clonotype was found many times. The V and J genes are TRBV5-1 and TRBJ2-1; D gene uncertain. The CDR3 covers 13 residues. V was shortened by 1 base and J by 7 bases, with 9 bases between the two germline ends. The germline CDR1 and CDR2 sequences are SGHRS and YFSETQ. This chain's CDR3 is CASSLTGLNEQFF. The CDR3 nucleotides read TGCGCCAGCAGCTTGACTGGCTTAAATGAGCAGTTCTTC.

In its sample, this clonotype was seen many times. The chain joins TRBV5-4 to TRBJ2-3; D call uncertain. The CDR3 sequence is 14 residues long. Germline CDR1 SGHNT, CDR2 YYREEE (reference sequence). V lost 4 bases, J lost 0 bases, and 9 bases lay in between. The CDR3 sequence is CASSQDHSTDTQYF. CDR3 nucleotide sequence: TGTGCCAGCAGCCAAGACCACAGCACAGATACGCAGTATTTT.

This clonotype was recorded many times. The rearrangement joins TRBV7-2 to TRBJ1-1; TRBD1 is a possible D gene (6 bases). CDR3 size: 15 residues. Germline V lookup: CDR1 SGHTA, CDR2 FQGNSA. The V end lost 4 bases, the J end lost 5 bases, and 17 bases lay between the germline ends. This chain's CDR3 is CASSSRAVQGTEAFF. The CDR3 DNA sequence: TGTGCCAGCAGCTCCCGGGCGGTCCAGGGGACTGAAGCTTTCTTT.

This clonotype was picked up many times. In DNA form, the CDR3 reads TGCAGTGCTAGAGAACAGGGCCAGCGGGAGCGAAGAGAGACCCAGTACTTC. This gives the protein CSAREQGQRERRETQYF. The chain couples TRBV20-1 to TRBJ2-5; TRBD2 agrees at 8 bases. V lost 0 bases, J lost 4 bases, and 13 bases stayed unmatched. This CDR3 region has 17 residues. Germline-derived CDR1 and CDR2 are DFQATT and SNEGSKA (reference sequence).

This clonotype occurred many times. This rearrangement joins TRBV12-3 or TRBV12-4 to TRBJ2-1, with TRBD2 matching over 14 bases. Trimming cost V 3 bases and J 9 bases; bases outside gene matches: 4. The length of the CDR3 is 15 residues. The CDR3 bases are TGTGCCAGCAGTTTGACTAGCGGGGGGGCTGGTGAGCAGTTCTTC. Translated: CASSLTSGGAGEQFF.

The chain uses TRBV20-1 and TRBJ2-1; 7 bases agree with TRBD2. Germline loops: CDR1 DFQATT, CDR2 SNEGSKA (reference sequence). The CDR3 is 18 amino acids. V lost 2 bases to trimming and J lost 10 bases; unmatched junction nucleotides: 23. The CDR3 sequence is CSARSIDIAGANTEEQFF. For the CDR3, the DNA is TGCAGTGCTAGAAGCATTGACATCGCGGGAGCGAATACAGAAGAGCAGTTCTTC.

The J gene is TRBJ2-7, the V gene TRBV5-1; tentative D call: TRBD2 (6 bases). V gave up 4 bases and J gave up 5 bases, with 16 bases separating them. Germline V gene sequence: CDR1 SGHRS, CDR2 YFSETQ. There are 14 residues in the CDR3. This CDR3 is CASSVAREIHEQYF. In nucleotides, the CDR3 is TGCGCCAGCAGCGTTGCCCGGGAGATACACGAGCAGTACTTC.

On this clonotype itself: This may come from a read error, since a much larger clone is one base off. V gene TRBV9 combines with J gene TRBJ2-1, with D possibly being TRBD2 (5 bases). CDR1 and CDR2 (germline): SGDLS, YYNGEE. The CDR3 contains 13 residues. In DNA, the CDR3 is TGTGCCAGCAGCGTAGGAGGGTTGAATGAGCCGTTCTTC. Its protein is CASSVGGLNEPFF. Full variable domain (missing parts from reference TRBV9 and TRBJ2-1): DSGVTQTPKHLITATGQRVTLRCSPRSGDLSVYWYQQSLDQGLQFLIQYYNGEERAKGNILERFSAQQFPDLHSELNLSSLELGDSALYFCASSVGGLNEPFFGPGTRLTVL.

This clonotype was detected ten times or more. This may be a read error: a much more frequent sequence differs by one nucleotide. The rearrangement joins TRBV6-6 to TRBJ2-7, with no clear D. Germline CDR1 and CDR2: MNHNY and SVGAGI (reference sequence). The CDR3 totals 12 residues. The V end lost 7 bases, the J end lost 2 bases, and 9 bases lay between the germline ends. The CDR3 coding sequence is TGTGCCAGCATCTCACATCCCTACGAGCAGTACTTC. This gives the protein CASISHPYEQYF.

At least ten counts were recorded for this clonotype. The CDR3 coding sequence is TGCGCCAGCAGCTTGGCCGCGGGAGGGGCTTACAATGAGCAGTTCTTC. This codes for CASSLAAGGAYNEQFF. The chain uses TRBV5-1 and TRBJ2-1; 9 positions match TRBD2. J gave up 4 bases and V 0 bases, and 5 bases lay outside the gene matches. The germline CDR1 and CDR2 sequences are SGHRS and YFSETQ. This CDR3 contains 16 residues.

This clonotype was counted ten times or more. The rearrangement links TRBV10-3 to TRBJ1-1; D gene ambiguous. There are 13 residues in the CDR3. Deletions cut 0 bases from V and 7 bases from J, with 9 bases between. Germline V gene sequence: CDR1 ENHRY, CDR2 SYGVKD. In DNA form, the CDR3 reads TGTGCCATCAGTGAGTCCGCCCCCGTTGAAGCTTTCTTT. Amino acid sequence: CAISESAPVEAFF.

This clonotype was seen ten or more times. The chain links TRBV7-2 to TRBJ2-1; 12 nucleotides align to TRBD2. Germline V gene sequence: CDR1 SGHTA, CDR2 FQGNSA. V was pared by 2 bases and J by 9 bases, with 5 bases of the junction left unmatched. The CDR3 is 15 residues long. The CDR3, as DNA: TGTGCCAGCAGCTTATCTAGCGGGGGGGCCTTTGAGCAGTTCTTC. It translates to CASSLSSGGAFEQFF.